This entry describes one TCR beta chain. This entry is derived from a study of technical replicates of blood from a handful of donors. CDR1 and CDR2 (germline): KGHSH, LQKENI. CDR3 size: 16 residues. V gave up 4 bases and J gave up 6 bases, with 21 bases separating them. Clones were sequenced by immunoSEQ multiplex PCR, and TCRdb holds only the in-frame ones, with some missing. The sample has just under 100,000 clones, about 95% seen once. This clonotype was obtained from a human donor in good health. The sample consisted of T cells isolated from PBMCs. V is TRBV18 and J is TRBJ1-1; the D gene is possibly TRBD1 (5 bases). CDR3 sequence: CASSHTRPGERAEAFF. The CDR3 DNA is TGTGCCAGCTCACATACCCGTCCGGGGGAACGGGCTGAAGCTTTCTTT.